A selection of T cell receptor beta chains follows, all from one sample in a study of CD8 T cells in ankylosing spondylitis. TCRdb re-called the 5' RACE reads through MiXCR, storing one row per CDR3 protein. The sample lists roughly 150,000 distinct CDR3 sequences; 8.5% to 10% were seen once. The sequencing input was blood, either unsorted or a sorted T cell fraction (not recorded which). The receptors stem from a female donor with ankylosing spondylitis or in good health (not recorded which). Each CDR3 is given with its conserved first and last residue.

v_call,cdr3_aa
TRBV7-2,CASSLEGGLSYEQYF
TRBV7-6,CASSLEGWGEQYF
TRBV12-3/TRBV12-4,CASSTSGSGDTQYF
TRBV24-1,CATSDPRQGFYEQYF
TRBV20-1,CSAYRQTLFYGYTF
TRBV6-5,CASSYSPRGVRETQYF
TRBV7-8,CASSPGSGYSTGELFF
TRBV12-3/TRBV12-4,CASSQGAGQPQHF
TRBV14,CASSQVDSSYNEQFF
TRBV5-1,CASTLGCREQYF
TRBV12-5,CASGPTSNEQSF
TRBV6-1,CASNITGRDTDTQYF
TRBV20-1,CSARDLAGKSYEQYF
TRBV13,CASSLAYGTRDNEQFF
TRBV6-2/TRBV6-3,CASSSPDRAHQPQHF
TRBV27,CASSFQPSNNEQFF
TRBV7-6,CASSWDSADTQYF
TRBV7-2,CASSSLEQEQFF
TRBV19,CASSIIEGAYEQYF
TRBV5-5,CASSLGLELLDTQYF
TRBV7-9,CASSLNSNTGELFF
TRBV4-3,CASSQMLTGGLTEAFF
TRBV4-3,CASSPQENQPTEAFF
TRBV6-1,CASRPSGTTYNEQFF
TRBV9,CASSDHLMGDTDTQYF
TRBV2,CASTGNEQFF
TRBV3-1,CASSQDPTSTDTQYF
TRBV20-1,CSARRDTSYEQYF
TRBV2,CGDGGQPYNEQFF
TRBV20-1,CSASGETEAFF
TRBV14,CASSQDNRFLPTDTQYF
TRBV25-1,CASSDYWDTLDEKLFF
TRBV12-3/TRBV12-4,CASSFGGREAFF
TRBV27,CASGRGTEAFF
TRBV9,CASSPWGVGRGETQYF
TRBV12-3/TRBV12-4,CASSFQLAGSDEQFF
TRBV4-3,CASSQRDRGEEDYGYTF
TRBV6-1,CASTRSGFPTDTQYF
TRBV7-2,CASSATDSSQPQHF
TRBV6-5,CASSYLAGNLNTGELFF
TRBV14,CASSRPGRSGANVLTF
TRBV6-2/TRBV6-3,CASSYGPSENTEAFF
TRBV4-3,CASSHSSVGEKLFF
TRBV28,CASSFSAHQPQHF
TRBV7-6,CASSLGEGAGEQFF
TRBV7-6,CASSPEGGVGSNEQFF
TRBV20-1,CSARDRIDPIDTQYF
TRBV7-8,CASTHPGQSSYNEQFF
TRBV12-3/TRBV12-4,CASTAAGAAYNEQFF
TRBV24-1,CATSDRVHTGELFF
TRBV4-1,CASSQDTVWGYTF
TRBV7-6,CASSLYQGGSSYNEQFF
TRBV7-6,CASSSSGWYEQYF
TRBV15,CATSREWGGGTQYF
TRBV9,CASSAYRDSNTIYF
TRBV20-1,CSARATGTKSSYEQYF
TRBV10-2,CASNPGRNQPQHF
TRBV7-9,CASSDSGRGDTQYF